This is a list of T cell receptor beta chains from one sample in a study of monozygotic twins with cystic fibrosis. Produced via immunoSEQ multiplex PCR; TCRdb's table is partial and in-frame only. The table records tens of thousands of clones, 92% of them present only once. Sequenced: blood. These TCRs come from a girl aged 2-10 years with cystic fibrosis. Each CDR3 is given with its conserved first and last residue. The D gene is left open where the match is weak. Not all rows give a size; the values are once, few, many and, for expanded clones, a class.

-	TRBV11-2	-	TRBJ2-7	CASSLVGRAGYEQYF	TGTGCCAGCAGCTTAGTGGGTCGGGCTGGATACGAGCAGTACTTC
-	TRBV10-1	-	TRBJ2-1	CASSHGEGDPGGEQFF	TGCGCCAGCAGTCACGGAGAGGGGGACCCCGGCGGTGAGCAGTTCTTC
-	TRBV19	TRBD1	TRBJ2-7	CASSIDGTGSYEQYF	TGTGCCAGTAGTATAGATGGGACAGGCTCCTACGAGCAGTACTTC
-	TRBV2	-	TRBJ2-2	CASRISGWNGELFF	TGTGCCAGCAGGATATCAGGATGGAACGGGGAGCTGTTTTTT
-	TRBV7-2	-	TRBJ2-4	CASSLEQGLTLLAKNIQYF	TGTGCCAGCAGCTTAGAACAGGGACTAACCCTCCTAGCCAAAAACATTCAGTACTTC
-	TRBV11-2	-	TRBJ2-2	CASSLQNTGELFF	TGTGCCAGCAGCTTACAGAACACCGGGGAGCTGTTTTTT
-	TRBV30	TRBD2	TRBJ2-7	CAWRAGTSGAYEQYF	TGTGCCTGGAGGGCAGGGACTAGCGGTGCCTACGAGCAGTACTTC
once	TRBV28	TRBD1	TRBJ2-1	CASSSPTTGELGDEQFF	TGTGCCAGCAGCTCACCCACGACAGGGGAGTTAGGGGATGAGCAGTTCTTC
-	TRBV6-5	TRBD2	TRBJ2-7	CASRRLAGYEQYF	TGTGCCAGCAGACGACTAGCAGGCTACGAGCAGTACTTC
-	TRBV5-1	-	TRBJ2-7	CASSATGSPYEQYF	TGTGCCAGCAGCGCAACCGGGTCTCCCTACGAGCAGTACTTC
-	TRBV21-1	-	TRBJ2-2	CASNLAEVTGELFF	TGTGCCAGCAACCTAGCGGAAGTCACCGGGGAGCTGTTTTTT
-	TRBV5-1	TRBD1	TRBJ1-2	CASSFGGQGAWTHGYTF	TGCGCCAGCAGCTTTGGAGGACAGGGGGCCTGGACTCATGGCTACACCTTC
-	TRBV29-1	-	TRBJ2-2	CSVGTDTNTGELFF	TGCAGCGTCGGCACTGACACGAACACCGGGGAGCTGTTTTTT
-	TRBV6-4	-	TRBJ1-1	CASSPKSTGSSTEAFF	TGTGCCAGCAGTCCTAAAAGCACAGGGTCGAGCACTGAAGCTTTCTTT
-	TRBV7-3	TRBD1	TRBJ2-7	CASSLTGTGKNYEQYF	TGTGCCAGCAGCTTAACGGGGACAGGGAAAAACTACGAGCAGTACTTC
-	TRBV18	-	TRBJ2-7	CASSPPGLQAYEQYF	TGTGCCAGCTCACCCCCGGGACTTCAAGCCTACGAGCAGTACTTC
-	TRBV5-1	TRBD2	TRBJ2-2	CASSSTTSGGTGELFF	TGCGCCAGCAGCTCCACAACTAGCGGGGGCACCGGGGAGCTGTTTTTT
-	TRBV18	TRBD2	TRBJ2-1	CASSPPRGTSGRGFNNEQFF	TGTGCCAGCTCACCACCTAGAGGGACTAGCGGGAGGGGTTTTAACAATGAGCAGTTCTTC
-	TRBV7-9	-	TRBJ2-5	CASSPASMGDLQGTQYF	TGTGCCAGCAGCCCGGCCTCAATGGGGGACTTACAAGGGACCCAGTACTTC
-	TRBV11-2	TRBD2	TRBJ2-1	CASSPQVTSGGNEQFF	TGTGCCAGCAGCCCGCAGGTGACTAGCGGGGGAAATGAGCAGTTCTTC
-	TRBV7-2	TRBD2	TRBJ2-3	CASSSQGLGTDTQYF	TGTGCCAGCAGCTCCCAGGGACTAGGAACAGATACGCAGTATTTT
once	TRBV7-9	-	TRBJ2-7	CASSQGKDSSYEQYF	TGCGCCAGCAGCCAAGGAAAGGACAGTTCCTACGAGCAGTACTTC
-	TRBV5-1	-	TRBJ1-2	CASSLAETYGYTF	TGCGCCAGCAGCTTGGCCGAAACCTATGGCTACACCTTC
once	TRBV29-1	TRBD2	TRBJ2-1	CSVEEGGGFSGRRLYNEQFF	TGCAGCGTTGAAGAAGGGGGGGGCTTTAGCGGGAGGAGGTTGTACAATGAGCAGTTCTTC
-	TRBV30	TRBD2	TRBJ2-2	CALENQEGGGTGELFF	TGTGCCTTGGAAAACCAAGAGGGCGGGGGCACCGGGGAGCTGTTTTTT
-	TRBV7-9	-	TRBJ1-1	CASSPSGGTEAFF	TGTGCCAGCAGTCCGAGTGGGGGGACTGAAGCTTTCTTT
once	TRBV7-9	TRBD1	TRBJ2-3	CASSWVTGIRADTQYF	TGTGCCAGCAGCTGGGTGACAGGGATTCGCGCAGATACGCAGTATTTT
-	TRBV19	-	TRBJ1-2	CASQENYGYIF	TGTGCCAGTCAGGAGAACTATGGCTACATCTTC
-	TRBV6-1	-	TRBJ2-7	CASSGGDSYEQYF	TGTGCCAGCAGTGGTGGGGACTCCTACGAGCAGTACTTC
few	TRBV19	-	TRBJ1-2	CASSMGTGLGYTF	TGTGCCAGTAGTATGGGAACCGGGCTCGGCTACACCTTC
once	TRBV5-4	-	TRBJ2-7	CASSSGTNYEQYF	TGTGCCAGCAGCTCCGGGACAAACTACGAGCAGTACTTC
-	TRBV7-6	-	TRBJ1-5	CASSLVGGGVSNQPQHF	TGTGCCAGCAGCTTAGTCGGCGGAGGGGTTAGCAATCAGCCCCAGCATTTT
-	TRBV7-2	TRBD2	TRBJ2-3	CASSFGTKSDTQYF	TGTGCCAGCAGCTTCGGGACTAAATCAGATACGCAGTATTTT
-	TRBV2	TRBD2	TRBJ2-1	CASSEAGGSPYNEQFF	TGTGCCAGCAGTGAAGCGGGCGGGAGTCCCTACAATGAGCAGTTCTTC
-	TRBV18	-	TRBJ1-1	CASSPPGRGNTEAFF	TGTGCCAGCTCACCACCGGGCAGGGGGAACACTGAAGCTTTCTTT
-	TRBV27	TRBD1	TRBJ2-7	CASSLAGGVDEQYF	TGTGCCAGCAGTTTAGCAGGGGGCGTCGACGAGCAGTACTTC
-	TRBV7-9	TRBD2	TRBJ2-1	CASSPGTSGDNEQFF	TGTGCCAGCAGCCCGGGGACTAGCGGGGACAATGAGCAGTTCTTC
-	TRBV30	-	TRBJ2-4	CAWSKGTENIQYF	TGTGCCTGGAGTAAAGGGACGGAAAACATTCAGTACTTC
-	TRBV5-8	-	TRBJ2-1	CASSLGIHRAVGNEQFF	TGTGCCAGCAGCTTAGGCATCCACCGGGCTGTCGGGAATGAGCAGTTCTTC
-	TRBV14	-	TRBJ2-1	CASSHAGRGEQFF	TGTGCCAGCAGCCATGCCGGCCGGGGTGAGCAGTTCTTC
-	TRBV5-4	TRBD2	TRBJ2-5	CASSRVAGGEETQYF	TGTGCCAGCAGCCGGGTAGCGGGGGGCGAAGAGACCCAGTACTTC
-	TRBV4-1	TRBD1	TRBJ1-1	CASSQVGRGDRRFEAFF	TGCGCCAGCAGCCAAGTGGGGCGCGGGGACAGGAGGTTCGAAGCTTTCTTT
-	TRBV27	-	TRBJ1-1	CASSFHGPNTEAFF	TGTGCCAGCAGTTTCCATGGACCGAACACTGAAGCTTTCTTT
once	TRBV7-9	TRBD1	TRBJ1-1	CASSLGAGGWTEAFF	TGTGCCAGCAGCTTGGGAGCAGGGGGATGGACTGAAGCTTTCTTT
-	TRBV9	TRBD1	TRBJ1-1	CASSPEGARTEAFF	TGTGCCAGCAGCCCCGAGGGGGCGAGAACTGAAGCTTTCTTT